This TCR beta chain was obtained from a study of blood T cell repertoires in COVID-19. Study information: In each case, the material was cDNA or gDNA derived from T cells, B-cell-depleted T cells, or PBMCs.

CDR1 and CDR2 from the germline V gene are LNHNV and YYDKDF (reference sequence). The CDR3 loop spans 16 amino acids. Trimming took 0 bases from V and 1 from J, leaving 11 bases between them. In the source study's methods: How many nucleated cells were present was estimated from reference gene primer amplification. This table comes from immunoSEQ multiplex PCR, and its TCRdb copy is limited to in-frame clones, with some not included. The DNA was the basis for D and trimming; V, J and clone size are from that table. The table lists around 250,000 clones, approximately 86% of them singletons. The cohort comprised adults aged about 18 to 100 years residing in 20 to 30 US areas. Recovery among Cohort 3 donors was established by two negative PCRs, clearance, or symptom resolution.

Material: PBMCs or T cells enriched from blood (not recorded which). This TCR derives from a woman in her fifties or sixties who had recovered from COVID-19. This chain links TRBV15 with TRBJ2-3; TRBD2 is a possible D gene (5 bases). CDR3 sequence (DNA): TGTGCCACCAGCAGAGATCGGAGCGGAGGCACAGATACGCAGTATTTT. Translating it yields CATSRDRSGGTDTQYF.